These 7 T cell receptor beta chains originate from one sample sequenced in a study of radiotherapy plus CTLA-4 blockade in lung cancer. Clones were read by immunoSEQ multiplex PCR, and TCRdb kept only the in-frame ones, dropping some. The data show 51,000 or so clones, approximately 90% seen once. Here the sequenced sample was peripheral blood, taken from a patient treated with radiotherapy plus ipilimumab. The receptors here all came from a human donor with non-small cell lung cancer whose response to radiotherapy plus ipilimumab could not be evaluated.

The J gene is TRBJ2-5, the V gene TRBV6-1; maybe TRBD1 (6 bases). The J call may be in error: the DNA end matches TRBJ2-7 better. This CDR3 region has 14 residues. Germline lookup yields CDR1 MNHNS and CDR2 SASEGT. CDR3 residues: CASSDWTASYEQYF. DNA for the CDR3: TGTGCCAGCAGTGACTGGACAGCCAGCTACGAGCAGTACTTC.

The CDR3 coding sequence is TGCGCCAGCAGCCCAACTAGCGGTTACTCCTACGAGCAGTACTTC. Encoded protein: CASSPTSGYSYEQYF. The gene calls are TRBV5-1 and TRBJ2-7; 8 bases align to TRBD2. Germline V gene data show CDR1 as SGHRS and CDR2 as YFSETQ. Trimming took 4 bases from V and 0 from J; bases not matched to a gene: 6. The CDR3 is 15 amino acids. Complete variable domain (other parts from reference TRBV5-1 and TRBJ2-7): KAGVTQTPRYLIKTRGQQVTLSCSPISGHRSVSWYQQTPGQGLQFLFEYFSETQRNKGNFPGRFSGRQFSNSRSEMNVSTLELGDSALYLCASSPTSGYSYEQYFGPGTRLTVT.

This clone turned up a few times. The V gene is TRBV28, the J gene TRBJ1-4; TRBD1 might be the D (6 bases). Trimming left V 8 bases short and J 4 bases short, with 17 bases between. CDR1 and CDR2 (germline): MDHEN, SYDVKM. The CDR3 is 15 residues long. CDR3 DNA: TGTGCCAGCTCGGGCAGGGGCCCTCATAATGAAAAACTGTTTTTT. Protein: CASSGRGPHNEKLFF.

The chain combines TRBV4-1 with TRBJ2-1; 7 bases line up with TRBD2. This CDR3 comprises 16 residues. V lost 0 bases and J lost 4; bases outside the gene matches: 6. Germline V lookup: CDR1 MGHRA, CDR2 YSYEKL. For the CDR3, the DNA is TGCGCCAGCAGCCAAGATCCTCAAGCGGGGTACAATGAGCAGTTCTTC. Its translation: CASSQDPQAGYNEQFF.

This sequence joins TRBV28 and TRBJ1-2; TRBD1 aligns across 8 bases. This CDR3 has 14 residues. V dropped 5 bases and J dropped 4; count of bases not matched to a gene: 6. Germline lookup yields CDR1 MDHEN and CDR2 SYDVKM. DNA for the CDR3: TGTGCCAGCAGTCCCAGAGGACAGGGCTATGGCTACACCTTC. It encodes CASSPRGQGYGYTF.

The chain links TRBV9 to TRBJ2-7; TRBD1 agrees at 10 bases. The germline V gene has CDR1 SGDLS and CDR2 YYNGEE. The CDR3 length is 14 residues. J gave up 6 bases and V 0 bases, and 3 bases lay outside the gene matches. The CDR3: CASSVGRTGGEQYF. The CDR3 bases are TGTGCCAGCAGCGTAGGAAGGACAGGGGGCGAGCAGTACTTC.

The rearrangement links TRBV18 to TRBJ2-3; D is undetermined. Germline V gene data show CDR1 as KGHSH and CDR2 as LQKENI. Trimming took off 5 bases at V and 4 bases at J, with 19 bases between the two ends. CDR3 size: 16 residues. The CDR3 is CASSAVRSASPDTQYF. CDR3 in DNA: TGTGCCAGCTCAGCCGTCAGAAGCGCCAGCCCAGATACGCAGTATTTT.